A selection of T cell receptor beta chains follows, all from one sample in a study of CXCR3-negative and CXCR3-positive naive CD8 T cells. For each CDR3 protein, TCRdb gives one entry from its re-call of the 5' RACE reads, without DNA. The sample spans around 81,000 distinct CDR3 sequences; the ten largest clones claim roughly 1.5%. The specimen was naive CXCR3- CD8+ T cells from blood. The source is a human donor in good health. Some clones in this sample may be carry-over from other donors' samples. Each CDR3 is given with its conserved first and last residue.

J: TRBJ1-4
V: TRBV7-6
CDR3: CASSLAWLATNEKLFF

J: TRBJ2-1
V: TRBV29-1
CDR3: CSARGTFRANEQFF

J: TRBJ2-5
V: TRBV28
CDR3: CASSYLLGDQETQYF

J: TRBJ2-1
V: TRBV4-3
CDR3: CASSQIETSGDEQFF

J: TRBJ2-5
V: TRBV9
CDR3: CASSPSGGLSETQYF

J: TRBJ1-2
V: TRBV11-2
CDR3: CASSLTQGYSGYTF

J: TRBJ2-1
V: TRBV19
CDR3: CASSMGIRPTYNEQFF

J: TRBJ2-3
V: TRBV10-3
CDR3: CAISDHQQGMDTQYF

J: TRBJ2-1
V: TRBV29-1
CDR3: CSVGASAYNEQFF

J: TRBJ2-7
V: TRBV9
CDR3: CASSVDGAGNEQYF

J: TRBJ2-2
V: TRBV7-2
CDR3: CASSSILTAGGELFF

J: TRBJ2-3
V: TRBV20-1
CDR3: CSADPSGVVDTQYF

J: TRBJ2-5
V: TRBV7-9
CDR3: CASSTNRAKIVQETQYF

J: TRBJ1-1
V: TRBV7-9
CDR3: CASSLTGQGGTEAFF

J: TRBJ2-1
V: TRBV27
CDR3: CASSHQGNSYNEQFF

J: TRBJ2-1
V: TRBV29-1
CDR3: CSVVFVDEQFF

J: TRBJ2-1
V: TRBV7-2
CDR3: CASSFASSYNEQFF

J: TRBJ1-1
V: TRBV11-2
CDR3: CASSLGDLNTEAFF

J: TRBJ2-3
V: TRBV7-3
CDR3: CASSLERSTDTQYF

J: TRBJ1-2
V: TRBV5-5
CDR3: CASSPTDSYGYTF

J: TRBJ2-4
V: TRBV11-2
CDR3: CASSSGTGGLNIQYF

J: TRBJ1-5
V: TRBV5-1
CDR3: CASSLTGRGDQPQHF

J: TRBJ1-2
V: TRBV29-1
CDR3: CSVVPRGGNYGYTF